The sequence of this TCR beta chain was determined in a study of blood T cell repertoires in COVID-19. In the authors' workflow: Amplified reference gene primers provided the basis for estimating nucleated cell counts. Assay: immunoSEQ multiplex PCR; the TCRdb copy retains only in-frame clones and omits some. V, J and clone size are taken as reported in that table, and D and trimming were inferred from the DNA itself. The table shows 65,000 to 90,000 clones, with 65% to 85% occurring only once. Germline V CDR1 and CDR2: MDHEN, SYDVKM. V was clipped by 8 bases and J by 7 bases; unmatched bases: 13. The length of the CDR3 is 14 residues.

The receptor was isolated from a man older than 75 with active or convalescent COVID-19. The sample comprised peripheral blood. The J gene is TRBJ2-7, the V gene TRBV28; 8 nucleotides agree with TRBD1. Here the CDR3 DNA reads TGTGCCAGCGGAATATCACAGGGGGGTCGGGAGCAGTACTTC. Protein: CASGISQGGREQYF.